These 21 T cell receptor beta chains came from one sample sequenced in a study of blood T cell repertoires in COVID-19. The repertoire was sequenced with immunoSEQ multiplex PCR; TCRdb's copy has only in-frame clones and lacks some. This table holds over 150,000 clones, roughly 81% found once. The source material was peripheral blood. The receptors here all came from a woman older than 75 with COVID-19, enrolled during active disease.

A note on this clone: One end of the junction varies from germline; a read error may be responsible. This sequence joins TRBV18 and TRBJ1-2; D is ambiguous. This CDR3 is built from 12 residues. Germline CDR1 KGHSH, CDR2 LQKENI. The chain's CDR3 is CASSPYIEGPDF. In DNA, the CDR3 is TGTGCCAGCTCACCATATATTGAGGGCCCAGACTTC. The variable domain in full, completed from reference TRBV18 and TRBJ1-2, reads NAGVMQNPRHLVRRRGQEARLRCSPMKGHSHVYWYRQLPEEGLKFMVYLQKENIIDESGMPKERFSAEFPKEGPSILRIQQVVRGDSAAYFCASSPYIEGPDFGSGTRLTVV.

This chain joins TRBV5-6 and TRBJ2-3; D remains unclear. Germline CDR1 is SGHDT and CDR2 is YYEEEE. Trimming stripped 4 bases from V and 3 bases from J, with 6 bases between. This CDR3 contains 12 residues. The CDR3 reads CASSLETDTQYF. CDR3 bases: TGTGCCAGCAGCCTAGAAACAGATACGCAGTATTTT.

V usage is TRBV21-1 and J usage is TRBJ1-4. TRBV21-1 counts as a pseudogene. The CDR3 covers 15 residues. CDR3 sequence: CASSNHGSDNEKLFF. The CDR3, as DNA: TGTGCCAGCAGCAACCACGGGTCCGATAATGAAAAACTGTTTTTT.

The chain has TRBV5-1 and TRBJ2-3; 8 bases line up with TRBD2. With 2 bases clipped from V and 4 bases from J, the junction kept 6 bases outside the gene matches. Germline loops: CDR1 SGHRS, CDR2 YFSETQ. The CDR3 spans 15 residues. In DNA, the CDR3 is TGCGCCAGCAGCTTAGCGGGAGTCGGAGCAGATACGCAGTATTTT. Translated, it gives CASSLAGVGADTQYF.

V and J are TRBV28 and TRBJ2-7; 15 positions match TRBD2. Germline lookup yields CDR1 MDHEN and CDR2 SYDVKM. The CDR3 totals 16 residues. V shed 4 bases, J shed 4 bases, and the junction held 5 bases outside the gene matches. The DNA of the CDR3 is TGTGCCAGCAGTTCCTCCGGGACTAGCGGGAGGTACGAGCAGTACTTC. It encodes CASSSSGTSGRYEQYF.

Turning to this clone: The junction does not match germline at one end; this may be a read error. The sample holds other DNA sequences that translate to the same CDR3. The rearrangement joins TRBV29-1 to TRBJ2-4; TRBD2 might be the D (6 bases). CDR3 length: 12 residues. Germline loops: CDR1 SQVTM, CDR2 ANQGSEA. CDR3 amino acids: CSVERGEDIQYF. DNA of the CDR3: TGTAGCGTTGAGCGAGGGGAGGACATTCAGTACTTC.

This clone was observed a single time. The rearrangement joins TRBV5-5 to TRBJ2-5; D is unclear. This CDR3 has 11 residues. CDR1 and CDR2 from the germline V gene are SGHKS and YYEKEE (reference sequence). V was clipped by 5 bases and J by 1 base, with 3 bases between them. CDR3 bases: TGTGCCAGCAGTATCCAAGAGACCCAGTACTTC. Residues: CASSIQETQYF.

The gene calls are TRBV18 and TRBJ2-2; no clear D. Germline V gene lookup returns CDR1 KGHSH and CDR2 LQKENI. V was trimmed by 4 bases and J by 5 bases, leaving 5 bases between them. The CDR3 covers 12 residues. CDR3: CASSQRTGELFF. CDR3 in DNA: TGTGCCAGCTCACAGAGGACCGGGGAGCTGTTTTTT. The whole variable domain, remainder taken from reference TRBV18 and TRBJ2-2, is NAGVMQNPRHLVRRRGQEARLRCSPMKGHSHVYWYRQLPEEGLKFMVYLQKENIIDESGMPKERFSAEFPKEGPSILRIQQVVRGDSAAYFCASSQRTGELFFGEGSRLTVL.

The rearrangement uses TRBV6-5 and TRBJ2-7; the match to TRBD1 covers 9 bases. The V segment lost 6 bases and the J segment 7 bases; nucleotides outside the gene matches: 7. Germline loops: CDR1 MNHEY, CDR2 SVGAGI. This CDR3 contains 13 residues. The CDR3 DNA reads TGTGCCAGCAGACCTCCCGGGACAGGGGAGCAGTACTTC. As protein: CASRPPGTGEQYF.

V and J are TRBV14 and TRBJ1-2; 10 bases align to TRBD1. Trimming removed 5 bases from V and 7 bases from J; junction bases left unmatched: 7. Germline V gives CDR1 SGHDN, CDR2 FVKESK. The CDR3 extends over 14 amino acids. The CDR3 DNA is TGTGCCAGCAGCTCGCGACAGGGGGCAATTGGCTACACCTTC. It is translated as CASSSRQGAIGYTF.

The chain joins TRBV4-1 to TRBJ1-3, with D perhaps matching TRBD1 (5 bases). Looked up from germline, CDR1 is MGHRA and CDR2 is YSYEKL. The CDR3 spans 16 residues. V lost 5 bases, J lost 5 bases, and 19 bases lay in between. For the CDR3, the DNA is TGCGCCAGCAGCTCAACCGGCCCGGGGGGACGAAACACCATATATTTT. This codes for CASSSTGPGGRNTIYF.

The rearrangement uses TRBV7-3 and TRBJ2-3; the match to TRBD2 covers 7 bases. This CDR3 has 15 residues. Trimming removed 4 bases from V and 0 bases from J; junction bases left unmatched: 4. The germline V gene has CDR1 SGHTA and CDR2 FQGTGA. The CDR3 DNA follows: TGTGCCAGCAGCTCCCTAGCGGCTAGCACAGATACGCAGTATTTT. Translating it yields CASSSLAASTDTQYF.

V is TRBV19 and J is TRBJ1-6; perhaps TRBD1 as D (5 bases). The CDR3 has 13 amino acids. Deletions cut 8 bases from V and 4 bases from J, with 9 bases between. Per germline, CDR1 LNHDA and CDR2 SQIVND (reference sequence). The CDR3 region is CASHDRYNSPLHF. The DNA of the CDR3 is TGTGCCAGTCATGACAGATATAATTCACCCCTCCACTTT.

The CDR3 DNA sequence: TGTGCCAGCAGTTCCGGGTCCGCCGGGCAGCCCCAGCATTTT. It is translated as CASSSGSAGQPQHF. The V call is TRBV27, the J call TRBJ1-5; D gene unclear. In germline, CDR1 is MNHEY, CDR2 SMNVEV (reference sequence). The CDR3 has 14 amino acids. V lost 4 bases and J 7 bases, leaving 14 bases between the germline ends.

V gene TRBV10-3 combines with J gene TRBJ2-3; 12 bases align to TRBD2. Germline loops: CDR1 ENHRY, CDR2 SYGVKD. J gave up 4 bases and V 6 bases, and 5 bases lay outside the gene matches. This CDR3 region has 15 residues. The CDR3 DNA is TGTGCCATCAGCCCTAGCGGGGGGGCCCCAGATACGCAGTATTTT. Its translation: CAISPSGGAPDTQYF.

The chain has TRBV7-2 and TRBJ2-3; maybe TRBD2 (5 bases). The CDR3 contains 16 residues. The V end lost 5 bases, the J end lost 0 bases, and 15 bases lay between the germline ends. Germline lookup yields CDR1 SGHTA and CDR2 FQGNSA. The CDR3 loop is CASSRTRPLSTDTQYF. The DNA of the CDR3 is TGTGCCAGCAGCCGTACTAGACCTCTTAGCACAGATACGCAGTATTTT.

This clone was counted only a few times. The rearrangement uses TRBV30 and TRBJ2-1; TRBD2 might be the D (6 bases). Deletions cut 6 bases from V and 15 bases from J, with 24 bases between. This CDR3 is 13 amino acids long. Germline V CDR1 and CDR2: GTSNPN, SVGIG (reference sequence). The CDR3 region is CACGSTLSRTGFF. DNA for the CDR3: TGTGCCTGCGGGAGTACGCTTTCTCGTACAGGGTTCTTC.

The V and J genes are TRBV5-1 and TRBJ2-5, with 10 positions matching TRBD1. CDR3 length: 14 amino acids. Germline values: CDR1 SGHRS, CDR2 YFSETQ. Trimming at V came to 5 bases and at J to 3 bases, leaving 4 bases not matched to a gene. CDR3 nucleotides: TGCGCCAGCAGGCCGACAGGGGGCGAAGAGACCCAGTACTTC. Protein sequence: CASRPTGGEETQYF.

The J gene is TRBJ2-5, the V gene TRBV7-9, with TRBD2 matching 7 bases. V trimming: 5 bases; J trimming: 3 bases; junction bases outside the gene matches: 15. This CDR3 comprises 17 residues. Germline lookup yields CDR1 SEHNR and CDR2 FQNEAQ (reference sequence). In DNA, the CDR3 is TGTGCCAGCAGCCCGTGGCCAGCGGGGTTACCTGAAGAGACCCAGTACTTC. Amino acids: CASSPWPAGLPEETQYF.

The V call is TRBV18, the J call TRBJ1-3; D is perhaps TRBD1 (5 bases). Germline loops: CDR1 KGHSH, CDR2 LQKENI. V lost 2 bases, J lost 0 bases, and 8 bases lay in between. The CDR3 is 15 amino acids. The CDR3 DNA follows: TGTGCCAGCTCACCATACAGGAGCTCTGGAAACACCATATATTTT. Protein product: CASSPYRSSGNTIYF.

V gene TRBV28 combines with J gene TRBJ1-1; D uncertain. Germline V gene sequence: CDR1 MDHEN, CDR2 SYDVKM. The CDR3 runs 11 residues. Trimming pared 7 bases from V and 3 bases from J, leaving 6 bases between. The CDR3 DNA is TGTGCCAGCACCCGGGACACTGAAGCTTTCTTT. Translated: CASTRDTEAFF.